This T cell receptor (beta chain) was documented in a study of blood T cell repertoires in COVID-19. Study as a whole: Samples of COVID-19 (acute and convalescent) were obtained from the United States, Italy and Spain. Nucleic acid was either cDNA or gDNA, and it came from T cells, B-cell-depleted T cells, or PBMCs.

The germline V gene has CDR1 MDHEN and CDR2 SYDVKM. The junction had 4 bases not matched to a gene; V was cut back by 4 bases and J by 7 bases. This CDR3 spans 13 amino acids. As originally analysed: Researchers report that nucleated cell counts were estimated from reference gene primer amplification. Repertoires were generated with immunoSEQ multiplex PCR, while TCRdb's copy carries only in-frame clones and drops some. That table supplies the V and J calls and clone size; D and trimming were determined from the DNA. The data hold approximately 200,000 clones, with 75% to 90% observed a single time. This clone occurred once.

The sequence derives from a human donor in a cohort sampled during active COVID-19. V gene TRBV28 combines with J gene TRBJ1-1; TRBD1 matches at 9 bases. Sequencing input: peripheral blood. The CDR3 protein is CASSWDRVNEAFF. Here the CDR3 DNA reads TGTGCCAGCAGTTGGGACAGGGTGAATGAAGCTTTCTTT.